This TCR beta chain was recovered during a study of T cell repertoires in cytomegalovirus infection. TCRdb itself ran the reads through MiXCR, one entry per CDR3 protein. The sample has roughly 230,000 distinct CDR3 sequences, over 15% seen once; the top ten hold about 45%. Germline V gene lookup returns CDR1 SQVTM and CDR2 ANQGSEA. With V trimmed by 3 bases and J by 5 bases, 15 bases remained unmatched. The CDR3 spans 16 residues. V gene TRBV29-1 combines with J gene TRBJ2-5; TRBD1 agrees at 7 bases. This TCR was sampled from a human donor in good health (CMV status not recorded). Some clones in this sample may be carry-over from other donors' samples. Sequencing used CD8+ T cells from PBMCs. Here the CDR3 DNA reads TGCAGCGTTGATGGGTCAGGGGGTCGGTTTCGGGAGACCCAGTACTTC. Residues: CSVDGSGGRFRETQYF.